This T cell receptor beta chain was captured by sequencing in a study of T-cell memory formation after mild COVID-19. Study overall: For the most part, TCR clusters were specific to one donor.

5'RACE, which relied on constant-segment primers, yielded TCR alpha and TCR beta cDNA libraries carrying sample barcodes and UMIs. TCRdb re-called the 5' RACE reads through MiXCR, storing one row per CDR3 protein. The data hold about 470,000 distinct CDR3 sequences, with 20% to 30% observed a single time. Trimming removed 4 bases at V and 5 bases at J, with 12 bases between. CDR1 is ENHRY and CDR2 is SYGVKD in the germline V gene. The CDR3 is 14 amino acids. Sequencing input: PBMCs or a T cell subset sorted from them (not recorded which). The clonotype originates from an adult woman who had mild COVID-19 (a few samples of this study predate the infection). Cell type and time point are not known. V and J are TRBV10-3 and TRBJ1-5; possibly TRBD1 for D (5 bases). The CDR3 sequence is CAISVGGRDQPQHF. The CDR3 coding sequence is TGTGCCATCAGTGTGGGGGGTAGGGATCAGCCCCAGCATTTT.